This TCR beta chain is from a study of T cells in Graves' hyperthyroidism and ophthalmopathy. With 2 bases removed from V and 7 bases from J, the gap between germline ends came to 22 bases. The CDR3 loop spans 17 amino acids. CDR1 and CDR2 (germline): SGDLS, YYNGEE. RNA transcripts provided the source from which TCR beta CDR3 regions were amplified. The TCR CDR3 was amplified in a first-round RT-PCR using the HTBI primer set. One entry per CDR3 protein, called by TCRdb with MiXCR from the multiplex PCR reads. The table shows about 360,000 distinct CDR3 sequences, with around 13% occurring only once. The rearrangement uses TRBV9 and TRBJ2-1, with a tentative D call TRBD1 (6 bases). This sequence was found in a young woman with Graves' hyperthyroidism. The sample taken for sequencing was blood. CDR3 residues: CASSVARGAKNKNEQFF. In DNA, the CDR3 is TGTGCCAGCAGCGTCGCCAGGGGCGCAAAAAATAAAAATGAGCAGTTCTTC.